A selection of T cell receptor beta chains follows, all from one sample in a study of OX40 agonist ivuxolimab in advanced cancers. Sequencing was performed with immunoSEQ multiplex PCR; in TCRdb, only in-frame clones are kept and a portion is missing. The table lists tens of thousands of clones, around 83% of them singletons. This material consisted of CD4+ or CD8+ T cells sorted from blood, taken in a trial of the OX40 agonist ivuxolimab. The receptor set was obtained from an adult with an advanced solid tumor such as melanoma, head and neck, liver or kidney cancer. Both conserved end residues are trimmed from each CDR3. Each record gives: J gene, CDR3 length, V gene, CDR3 protein.

TRBJ1-2 | 12 | TRBV6-5 | ASSPISKNYGYT
TRBJ2-5 | 12 | TRBV9 | ASSPKSTQETQY
TRBJ2-5 | 12 | TRBV25-1 | ASSEKVEQETQY
TRBJ2-4 | 14 | TRBV28 | ASSPDGLASRNIQY
TRBJ2-5 | 12 | TRBV19 | ASSIGLPPETQY
TRBJ2-5 | 14 | TRBV9 | ASSPLAGAFQETQY
TRBJ2-5 | 13 | TRBV7-8 | ASSLRADLQETQY
TRBJ2-5 | 10 | TRBV15 | ATSRDPETQY
TRBJ1-4 | 13 | TRBV14 | ASSENRGPREKLF
TRBJ2-2 | 15 | TRBV19 | ASNRGERGVKTGELF
TRBJ2-3 | 11 | TRBV2 | ASSGTDPGTQY
TRBJ2-2 | 13 | TRBV4-2 | ASSHQAANTGELF
TRBJ1-6 | 14 | TRBV6-1 | ASSERQGITNSPLH
TRBJ2-7 | 15 | TRBV18 | ASSPTSSDRAPYEQY
TRBJ1-2 | 12 | TRBV5-1 | ASSSIQGLYGYT
TRBJ2-1 | 10 | TRBV5-6 | ASSLTGFEQF
TRBJ2-7 | 12 | TRBV10-3 | AISERTSIYEQY
TRBJ1-1 | 12 | TRBV19 | ASTITGMNTEAF
TRBJ1-4 | 13 | TRBV7-8 | ASSLEGQGYEKLF
TRBJ1-3 | 15 | TRBV6-1 | ASRETRGGGSGNTIY
TRBJ2-7 | 10 | TRBV5-1 | ASSLGQYEQY
TRBJ1-1 | 10 | TRBV9 | ASSPLVLKAF
TRBJ1-2 | 11 | TRBV27 | ASSRDKLYGYT